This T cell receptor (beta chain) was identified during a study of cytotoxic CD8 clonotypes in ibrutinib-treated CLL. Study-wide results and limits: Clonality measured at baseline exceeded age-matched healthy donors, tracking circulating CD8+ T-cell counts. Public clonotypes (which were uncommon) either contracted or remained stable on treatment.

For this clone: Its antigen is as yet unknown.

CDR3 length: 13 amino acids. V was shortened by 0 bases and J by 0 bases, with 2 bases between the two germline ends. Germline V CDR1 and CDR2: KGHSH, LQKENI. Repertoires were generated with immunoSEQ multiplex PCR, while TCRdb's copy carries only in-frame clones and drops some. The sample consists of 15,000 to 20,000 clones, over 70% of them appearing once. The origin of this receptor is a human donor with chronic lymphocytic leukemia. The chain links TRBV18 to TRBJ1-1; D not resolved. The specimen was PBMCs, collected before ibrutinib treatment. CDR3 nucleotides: TGTGCCAGCTCACCACCGATGAACACTGAAGCTTTCTTT. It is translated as CASSPPMNTEAFF.